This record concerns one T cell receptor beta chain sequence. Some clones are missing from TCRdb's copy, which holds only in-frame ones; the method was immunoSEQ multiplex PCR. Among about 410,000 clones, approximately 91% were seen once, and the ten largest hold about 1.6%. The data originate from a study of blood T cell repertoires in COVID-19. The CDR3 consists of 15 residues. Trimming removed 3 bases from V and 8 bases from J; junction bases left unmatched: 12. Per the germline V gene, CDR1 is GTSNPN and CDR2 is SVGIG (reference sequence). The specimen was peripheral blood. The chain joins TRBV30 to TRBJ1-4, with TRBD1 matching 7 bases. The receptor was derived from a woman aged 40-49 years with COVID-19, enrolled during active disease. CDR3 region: CAWSAPQGVGEKLFF. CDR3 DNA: TGTGCCTGGAGCGCGCCTCAGGGGGTTGGCGAAAAACTGTTTTTT. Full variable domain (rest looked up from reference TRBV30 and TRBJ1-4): SQTIHQWPATLVQPVGSPLSLECTVEGTSNPNLYWYRQAAGRGLQLLFYSVGIGQISSEVPQNLSASRPQDRQFILSSKKLLLSDSGFYLCAWSAPQGVGEKLFFGSGTQLSVL.